Sequencing of this T cell receptor (beta chain) was carried out in a study of blood T cells in healthy people across ages. The CDR3 is 15 residues long. Per germline, CDR1 DFQATT and CDR2 SNEGSKA (reference sequence). Trimming took 6 bases from V and 4 from J; bases not matched to a gene: 9. Caucasian, healthy and from Russia, the donors were aged between about 6 and 90. A second PCR of roughly 7 to 11 cycles used a sample-barcoded 5' primer and a J-beta primer mix. Using its own MiXCR run on the 5' RACE reads, TCRdb lists one record per CDR3 protein. The sample records around 1.1 million distinct CDR3 sequences, 35% to 40% being singletons.

This TCR was sampled from a man aged 18 to 35 in good health. The chain links TRBV20-1 to TRBJ2-3; TRBD2 aligns across 11 bases. The sequenced sample consisted of blood. This CDR3 reads CSASRPSGGSDTQYF. The DNA of the CDR3 is TGCAGTGCCAGCCGACCTAGCGGGGGGTCAGATACGCAGTATTTT.